This T cell receptor beta chain came from a study of cytomegalovirus exposure and HLA in healthy donors. Overall study results and limits: Later on, an analysis tied approximately 17,000 TCR beta sequences to HLA alleles at 0.05 false discovery rate. Trimming of TCR beta V- and J-genes showed a link, identified in a later analysis, to a missense DCLRE1C variant.

Notes on this clone: Its antigen is unknown.

Primers included in the PCR were 60 Vbeta and 13 Jbeta primers. The data were produced by immunoSEQ multiplex PCR, yet TCRdb's version contains in-frame clones alone and is incomplete. Among some 190,000 clones, 82% were seen once, and the ten largest hold more than 1.5%. Per germline, CDR1 SGHRS and CDR2 YFSETQ. CDR3 length: 18 amino acids. V was pared by 5 bases and J by 0 bases, with 7 bases of the junction left unmatched. This rearrangement joins TRBV5-1 to TRBJ2-6; 11 bases align to TRBD1. The sequence was obtained from a man aged 40-49 years in good health and CMV-seronegative. The source material was PBMCs. CDR3 loop: CASRYAGTGGSGANVLTF. DNA of the CDR3: TGCGCCAGCAGGTATGCCGGGACAGGGGGCTCTGGGGCCAACGTCCTGACTTTC.